Each of the 31 T cell receptor beta chains below was sequenced from the same sample in a study of post-analysis software for immune sequencing data. General study findings and limits: Relative to controls, patients had several TRBV segments at higher frequency, with TRBV5-6, TRBV5-1 and TRBV20-1 among these.

Unique molecular identifiers featured in each of the TCR beta cDNA libraries. TCRdb fed the PCR reads into MiXCR, producing one record per CDR3 protein. Found here are fewer than 850,000 distinct CDR3 sequences, just under 30% of them singletons; the top ten hold 0.5% to 0.6%. No antigen has been identified for these receptors. The source material was blood. The receptors originated from a girl aged 5 to 17 with multiple sclerosis.

The J gene is TRBJ2-2, the V gene TRBV20-1; the match to TRBD1 covers 8 bases. The junction had 5 bases not matched to a gene; V was cut back by 1 base and J by 4 bases. CDR3 length: 15 residues. Germline values: CDR1 DFQATT, CDR2 SNEGSKA (reference sequence). The CDR3 DNA sequence: TGCAGTGCTAGAGTTAGGCAGGGGGCCACCGGGGAGCTGTTTTTT. As protein: CSARVRQGATGELFF.

This chain uses TRBV20-1 with TRBJ2-5; D uncertain. TRBJ2-7 matches the DNA end more closely, so the J call is doubtful. Per germline, CDR1 DFQATT and CDR2 SNEGSKA (reference sequence). The CDR3 length is 15 residues. The CDR3 nucleotides read TGCAGTGCTAGAGATGCGGCCACGGCGACCTACGAGCAGTACTTC. Residues: CSARDAATATYEQYF.

The rearrangement joins TRBV7-2 to TRBJ1-6, with a weak D call TRBD1 (5 bases). Germline CDR1 is SGHTA and CDR2 is FQGNSA. Trimming shortened V by 6 bases and J by 9 bases, and 18 bases separated the two germline ends. This CDR3 is built from 15 residues. The CDR3 protein is CASRSPGLLGSPLHF. CDR3 coding DNA: TGTGCCAGCAGGTCTCCGGGACTCCTAGGTTCACCCCTCCACTTT.

The J gene is TRBJ1-1, the V gene TRBV4-3, with 9 nucleotides matching TRBD1. Trimming at V came to 3 bases and at J to 4 bases, leaving 3 bases not matched to a gene. Germline-derived CDR1 and CDR2 are LGHNA and YSLEER. CDR3 length equals 14 residues. CDR3 nucleotide sequence: TGCGCCAGCAGCCAGGGACAGGGAGTCACTGAAGCTTTCTTT. This translates into CASSQGQGVTEAFF.

The chain has TRBV11-1 and TRBJ2-1; D is perhaps TRBD2 (6 bases). Per germline, CDR1 SGHAT and CDR2 FQDESV (reference sequence). The CDR3 runs 14 residues. The ends were cut back, 5 bases at V and 7 bases at J, with 15 bases in the middle. The DNA for the CDR3 is TGTGCCAGCAGCCCAACCCGGGGGATTAATGAGCAGTTCTTC. Translation: CASSPTRGINEQFF.

This clonotype was counted between two and nine times. CDR3 amino acids: CSARGQRTYEQYF. CDR3 coding DNA: TGCAGTGCTAGGGGACAGAGGACCTACGAGCAGTACTTC. This rearrangement joins TRBV20-1 to TRBJ2-7; 7 bases are shared with TRBD1. J gave up 2 bases and V 3 bases, and 4 bases lay outside the gene matches. This CDR3 is 13 amino acids long. Germline-derived CDR1 and CDR2 are DFQATT and SNEGSKA (reference sequence).

This clonotype was counted a single time. CDR3: CASSLPSSGTSIEQFF. Here the CDR3 DNA reads TGTGCCAGCAGTCTGCCGTCTTCCGGGACTAGTATTGAGCAGTTCTTC. This chain links TRBV27 with TRBJ2-1, with 8 bases fitting TRBD2. J was trimmed by 9 bases and V by 5 bases; bases with no gene match: 15. Germline V gene data show CDR1 as MNHEY and CDR2 as SMNVEV (reference sequence). This CDR3 has 16 residues.

The genes are TRBV18 and TRBJ1-2; no clear D gene. This CDR3 is 14 amino acids long. Trimming cost V 8 bases and J 4 bases, with 17 bases left between them. Germline V CDR1 and CDR2: KGHSH, LQKENI. CDR3 nucleotides: TGTGCCAGCCTATCGGATCGCGCGGCCTATGGCTACACCTTC. This codes for CASLSDRAAYGYTF.

The rearrangement links TRBV29-1 to TRBJ2-5; 7 bases are a match to TRBD2. Germline V lookup: CDR1 SQVTM, CDR2 ANQGSEA. This CDR3 region has 15 residues. Trimming removed 3 bases from V and 5 bases from J; junction bases left unmatched: 12. In nucleotides, the CDR3 is TGCAGCGTTGACCTTCGGATGGGGGGGGAGGAGACCCAGTACTTC. Translating gives CSVDLRMGGEETQYF.

In its sample, this clonotype was seen a few times. The V call is TRBV4-3, the J call TRBJ2-1; the match to TRBD2 covers 8 bases. The CDR3 has 17 residues. Germline V gene lookup returns CDR1 LGHNA and CDR2 YSLEER. J was trimmed by 10 bases and V by 3 bases; bases with no gene match: 17. DNA of the CDR3: TGCGCCAGCAGCCACTCCTCTGACGGGAGGGGGGGCAGAGAGCAGTTCTTC. It translates to CASSHSSDGRGGREQFF.

V is TRBV5-1 and J is TRBJ2-2, with 9 nucleotides matching TRBD1. Germline lookup yields CDR1 SGHRS and CDR2 YFSETQ. The CDR3 spans 17 residues. J was trimmed by 4 bases and V by 0 bases; bases with no gene match: 7. CDR3 DNA sequence: TGCGCCAGCAGCTTGGGGGACAGGGTTCGCAGCACCGGGGAGCTGTTTTTT. Protein sequence: CASSLGDRVRSTGELFF.

This clonotype has a handful of counts. The rearrangement links TRBV10-3 to TRBJ2-3; 9 bases fit TRBD2. CDR3 length equals 18 residues. Germline CDR1 reads ENHRY; CDR2 reads SYGVKD. With 6 bases clipped from V and 4 bases from J, the junction kept 17 bases outside the gene matches. CDR3 sequence reads: CAIRGQTGTSRRSDTQYF. The CDR3 DNA follows: TGTGCCATCAGGGGTCAGACCGGGACTAGCCGGAGGTCAGATACGCAGTATTTT.

This clonotype was seen a few times. The chain links TRBV7-9 to TRBJ1-1; D unclear. V was cut by 2 bases and J by 4 bases, with 5 bases left in between. CDR3 length: 12 amino acids. Germline V gene lookup returns CDR1 SEHNR and CDR2 FQNEAQ (reference sequence). CDR3 loop: CASSLRPTEAFF. In DNA form, the CDR3 reads TGTGCCAGCAGCTTACGTCCCACTGAAGCTTTCTTT. Based on the CDR3 plus reference TRBV7-9 and TRBJ1-1, the full variable domain is DTGVSQNPRHKITKRGQNVTFRCDPISEHNRLYWYRQTLGQGPEFLTYFQNEAQLEKSRLLSDRFSAERPKGSFSTLEIQRTEQGDSAMYLCASSLRPTEAFFGQGTRLTVV.

This clonotype was seen more than once but under ten times. The genes are TRBV29-1 and TRBJ1-1; 9 nucleotides line up with TRBD1. The V gene end was trimmed by 5 bases and the J gene end by 10 bases; junction bases not matched to a gene: 14. The CDR3 spans 14 residues. Germline loops: CDR1 SQVTM, CDR2 ANQGSEA. This CDR3 is CSVQIRGPGQGAFF. In nucleotides, the CDR3 is TGCAGCGTTCAAATCCGCGGACCGGGACAGGGAGCTTTCTTT.

This rearrangement joins TRBV24-1 to TRBJ2-7; the D gene is possibly TRBD1 (5 bases). This CDR3 contains 14 residues. Trimming pared 9 bases from V and 7 bases from J, leaving 21 bases between. CDR1 and CDR2 from the germline V gene are KGHDR and SFDVKD. CDR3 DNA sequence: TGTGCCACCGGTGGTAGGGGCGCGTTCGATGAGCAGTACTTC. Protein sequence: CATGGRGAFDEQYF.

The chain has TRBV12-3 or TRBV12-4 and TRBJ1-4; 7 nucleotides align to TRBD1. V gave up 5 bases and J gave up 6 bases; unmatched junction bases: 6. This CDR3 is 14 amino acids long. As DNA, the CDR3 is TGTGCCAGCAGTCTCAGGGGGATGGATGAAAAACTGTTTTTT. This gives the protein CASSLRGMDEKLFF.

In its sample, this clonotype was seen a few times. The gene calls are TRBV6-6 and TRBJ2-1, with D hard to call. The V gene lost 8 bases and the J gene lost 6 bases, with 17 bases spanning the gap. CDR3 length: 14 residues. Per germline, CDR1 MNHNY and CDR2 SVGAGI (reference sequence). The CDR3 nucleotides read TGTGCCAGCTATAGTAACCAGGTTTTCAATGAGCAGTTCTTC. This translates into CASYSNQVFNEQFF.

The sample holds a few counts of this clonotype. V is TRBV20-1 and J is TRBJ2-4; D possibly corresponds to TRBD1 (6 bases). The CDR3 consists of 13 residues. The V end was cut by 6 bases, the J end by 7 bases, with 16 bases between. Germline CDR1 DFQATT, CDR2 SNEGSKA (reference sequence). The CDR3 protein is CSARPQGRNIQYF. The CDR3 DNA sequence: TGCAGTGCCCGTCCTCAGGGGCGGAACATTCAGTACTTC.

V gene TRBV7-9 combines with J gene TRBJ1-1; D unresolved. The V end was cut by 6 bases, the J end by 2 bases, with 13 bases between. The germline gives CDR1 SEHNR, CDR2 FQNEAQ (reference sequence). This CDR3 spans 14 amino acids. CDR3 sequence: CASRYGSPNTEAFF. The CDR3 nucleotides read TGTGCCAGCAGATACGGGAGTCCCAACACTGAAGCTTTCTTT. The full variable domain, rest sourced from reference TRBV7-9 and TRBJ1-1, is DTGVSQNPRHKITKRGQNVTFRCDPISEHNRLYWYRQTLGQGPEFLTYFQNEAQLEKSRLLSDRFSAERPKGSFSTLEIQRTEQGDSAMYLCASRYGSPNTEAFFGQGTRLTVV.

This clonotype showed up just a few times. The chain is built from TRBV6-1 and TRBJ2-7, with a weak D call TRBD2 (7 bases). The CDR3 has 17 amino acids. V dropped 8 bases and J dropped 4 bases, with 27 bases sitting between them. CDR1 and CDR2 (germline): MNHNS, SASEGT. DNA of the CDR3: TGTGCCAGCGGAGAGCTGGGTAGGGGGGGGAACGCGTACGAGCAGTACTTC. The encoded protein is CASGELGRGGNAYEQYF.

This clonotype was counted a few times. The gene calls are TRBV2 and TRBJ2-1; D not certain. The CDR3 consists of 15 residues. Germline V gives CDR1 SNHLY, CDR2 FYNNEI. V was cut by 8 bases and J by 5 bases, with 19 bases left in between. The CDR3 sequence: CASGSAHVFHNEQFF. In DNA form, the CDR3 reads TGTGCCAGCGGGTCAGCCCATGTGTTCCACAATGAGCAGTTCTTC.

The rearrangement uses TRBV3-1 and TRBJ2-5; TRBD2 might be the D (6 bases). CDR1 and CDR2 (germline): LGHDT, YNNKEL (reference sequence). The length of the CDR3 is 15 residues. Trimming cost V 4 bases and J 2 bases, with 14 bases left between them. The CDR3 is CASSPSWGEQETQYF. The DNA of the CDR3 is TGTGCCAGCAGCCCTAGCTGGGGGGAACAAGAGACCCAGTACTTC.

This clonotype was found a few times. The V and J genes are TRBV15 and TRBJ1-2, with 8 bases aligning to TRBD1. Germline V gene data show CDR1 as LNHNV and CDR2 as YYDKDF (reference sequence). The CDR3 contains 15 residues. Trimming took 0 bases from V and 9 from J; bases not matched to a gene: 9. CDR3 residues: CATSRDRQGARSYTF. The CDR3 region has the DNA TGTGCCACCAGCAGAGATCGCCAGGGGGCGCGAAGCTACACCTTC.

The rearrangement joins TRBV3-1 to TRBJ1-4; no clear D. The CDR3 runs 14 residues. V lost 0 bases and J 11 bases, leaving 13 bases between the germline ends. CDR1 and CDR2 from the germline V gene are LGHDT and YNNKEL (reference sequence). This chain's CDR3 is CASSQETVRQKLFF. As DNA, the CDR3 is TGTGCCAGCAGCCAAGAAACTGTAAGGCAGAAACTGTTTTTT.

This rearrangement joins TRBV21-1 to TRBJ2-7; the table gives TRBD1 as D, unverified against the DNA. TRBV21-1 is a pseudogene. The CDR3 totals 14 residues. CDR3 sequence: CASTRTGGGNEQYF. The CDR3 DNA reads TGTGCCAGCACCAGGACAGGGGGGGGCAACGAGCAGTACTTC.

This clonotype was seen a few times. The chain carries TRBV7-2 and TRBJ2-6, with TRBD1 matching 10 bases. This CDR3 is 20 amino acids long. J gave up 3 bases and V 5 bases, and 16 bases lay outside the gene matches. Germline CDR1 reads SGHTA; CDR2 reads FQGNSA. The CDR3 loop is CASSPQSGQGFSGGANVLTF. CDR3 DNA: TGTGCCAGCAGCCCCCAATCGGGACAGGGGTTCTCAGGTGGGGCCAACGTCCTGACTTTC.

This rearrangement joins TRBV7-2 to TRBJ2-3, with a weak D call TRBD2 (5 bases). Germline-derived CDR1 and CDR2 are SGHTA and FQGNSA. Between the trimmed V and J ends, which lost 8 bases and 2 bases, there was a span of 17 bases. This CDR3 region has 15 residues. CDR3 loop: CASDVAGVPTDTQYF. CDR3 DNA sequence: TGTGCCAGCGATGTGGCGGGCGTCCCCACAGATACGCAGTATTTT.

DNA for the CDR3: TGCAGTGCACGCGGGACGAACACCGGGGAGCTGTTTTTT. Its protein product is CSARGTNTGELFF. The chain combines TRBV20-1 with TRBJ2-2; TRBD2 might be the D (6 bases). Germline V lookup: CDR1 DFQATT, CDR2 SNEGSKA (reference sequence). The CDR3 consists of 13 residues. V lost 6 bases and J 0 bases, leaving 8 bases between the germline ends.

This rearrangement joins TRBV7-2 to TRBJ2-2; D remains ambiguous. There are 14 residues in the CDR3. The ends were cut back, 3 bases at V and 5 bases at J, with 10 bases in the middle. The germline gives CDR1 SGHTA, CDR2 FQGNSA. The CDR3: CASSFGLETGELFF. CDR3 DNA sequence: TGTGCCAGCAGCTTTGGGCTAGAGACCGGGGAGCTGTTTTTT.

The rearrangement links TRBV28 to TRBJ2-2; D may be TRBD1 (6 bases). Trimming removed 3 bases at V and 2 bases at J, with 10 bases between. The CDR3 runs 15 residues. The germline V gene encodes CDR1 MDHEN and CDR2 SYDVKM. For the CDR3, the DNA is TGTGCCAGCAGTTTGATCAGGGGTAACACCGGGGAGCTGTTTTTT. Translation: CASSLIRGNTGELFF.

This clonotype was counted ten times or more. The chain recombines TRBV2 with TRBJ1-2, with TRBD1 matching over 7 bases. The CDR3 loop spans 15 amino acids. Germline V lookup: CDR1 SNHLY, CDR2 FYNNEI. The V gene end was trimmed by 8 bases and the J gene end by 3 bases; junction bases not matched to a gene: 12. This chain's CDR3 is CASFKGALNHYGYTF. As DNA, the CDR3 is TGTGCCAGCTTCAAGGGGGCCTTGAATCACTATGGCTACACCTTC.